This is a list of T cell receptor beta chains from one sample in a study of Graves' ophthalmopathy and Graves' hyperthyroidism. Via MiXCR, TCRdb re-called the multiplex PCR reads, giving one row per CDR3 protein. In the table there are more than 1,000,000 distinct CDR3 sequences, about 38% of which are singletons. Sequencing was carried out using peripheral blood or thyroid tissue (not recorded which). The receptors originated from an adult man with Graves' hyperthyroidism. Both conserved end residues are part of each CDR3. The D gene is left open where the match is weak.

>.|TRBV24-1
CATSDETDLGQETQYF
>TRBD1|TRBV7-3
CASSPGGGVMGGYTF
>.|TRBV5-4
CASSLLASEQYF
>TRBD1|TRBV20-1
CSARPGTGGTNEKLFF
>.|TRBV10-3
CAISDHYEQYF
>.|TRBV11-2
CASSFPRGEILPNTEAFF
>TRBD1|TRBV3-1
CASSPTLGQKNEKLFF
>TRBD2|TRBV10-3
CAISEPSGRGDEQYF
>TRBD2|TRBV7-2
CASRLAGDSYEQYF
>TRBD2|TRBV29-1
CSVAASSGLVVETQYF
>TRBD1|TRBV5-1
CASSLGRSGAGGVTEKLFF
>.|TRBV12-3/TRBV12-4
CASSNQDYRFYEQYF
>TRBD2|TRBV2
CASRLAGGPLLQTQYF
>TRBD1|TRBV20-1
CSASGQGGNYGYTF
>.|TRBV6-5
CASSYLDNFEQYF
>TRBD2|TRBV5-6
CASSLGLAEIFYEQYF
>.|TRBV25-1
CASSETGRPYEQYF